The rows below give T cell receptor beta chains drawn from one sample of a study of Graves' ophthalmopathy and Graves' hyperthyroidism. TCRdb re-analysed the multiplex PCR reads in MiXCR, keeping a single row per CDR3 protein. The sample records about 400,000 distinct CDR3 sequences, about 16% being singletons. Sequenced material: peripheral blood. Source of these receptors: a woman aged 18-29 years with stable Graves' hyperthyroidism. CDR3s include the opening cysteine and the closing phenylalanine or tryptophan. Fields, in order: CDR3 DNA, CDR3 protein, D gene, J gene, V gene, clone size. A D gene is named only where the DNA matches it firmly. The listing skips clone size in some rows; elsewhere it reads once, few, many or a size class.

TGTGCCAGTAGCCCGGGACAGGGGGCGCAGGGGCATGGCTACACCTTC CASSPGQGAQGHGYTF TRBD1 TRBJ1-2 TRBV19 many
TGTGCCATCAGTGAGTTTGGGGCTTCACCTGGGGCCAACGTCCTGACTTTC CAISEFGASPGANVLTF - TRBJ2-6 TRBV10-3 -
TGTGCCAGTAGTATATGGGCGGGACAGGGTTTAGAGACCCAGTACTTC CASSIWAGQGLETQYF TRBD1 TRBJ2-5 TRBV19 -
TGCGCCAGCAGCCCCCTTGGACCGAAACCGTACGAGCAGTACTTC CASSPLGPKPYEQYF - TRBJ2-7 TRBV5-1 -
TGCAGTGCTAGCCGGGACAGGGAGAATCAGCCCCAGCATTTT CSASRDRENQPQHF TRBD1 TRBJ1-5 TRBV20-1 many
TGTGCCAGCAGTGCACGGGACAGGGCGTATGGCTACACCTTC CASSARDRAYGYTF TRBD1 TRBJ1-2 TRBV6-1 -
TGTGCCAGCAGCCCTCCGGGACAGGAGTATGGCTACACCTTC CASSPPGQEYGYTF TRBD1 TRBJ1-2 TRBV12-3/TRBV12-4 -
TGTGCCAGCAGACCACAGGGGAATTTAAGCGGAGCTTTCTTT CASRPQGNLSGAFF TRBD1 TRBJ1-1 TRBV6-1 -
TGTGCCAGCAGCCACTGGACGGATAGTGCTGAAGCTTTCTTT CASSHWTDSAEAFF - TRBJ1-1 TRBV13 -
TGTGCCAGCACGGTCAGTAGCAATCAGCCCCAGCATTTT CASTVSSNQPQHF - TRBJ1-5 TRBV7-8 many
TGCGCCAGCAGCCACCAGGAGCCGCGCTATGGCTACACCTTC CASSHQEPRYGYTF - TRBJ1-2 TRBV4-1 few
TGTGCTAGTGTTGGGGACAGGGGGCAGAGCATTAAGTACTTC CASVGDRGQSIKYF TRBD1 TRBJ2-4 TRBV12-5 many
TGTGCTAGCAGCTTGGCGCCAAGTCTTCAAGAGACCCAGTACTTC CASSLAPSLQETQYF - TRBJ2-5 TRBV7-7 many
TGTGCCAGCAGTGGATCCAGCCAAGAGACCCAGTACTTC CASSGSSQETQYF - TRBJ2-5 TRBV2 many
TGTGCCAGCAAGGGTGGGTACTCCTACGAGCAGTACTTC CASKGGYSYEQYF - TRBJ2-7 TRBV27 many
TGTGCCAGCAGCCAAGATCCCGCAGGGAGGACCTTC CASSQDPAGRTF - TRBJ1-2 TRBV3-1 few
TGTGCCAGCAGGCCCGGGACCTATCAGCCCCAGCATTTT CASRPGTYQPQHF - TRBJ1-5 TRBV12-3/TRBV12-4 many
TGTGCCAGCAGTTTCAGCCGGACGGGGAGGATCTATGGCTACACCTTC CASSFSRTGRIYGYTF - TRBJ1-2 TRBV12-3/TRBV12-4 many
TGCGCCAGCAGCTCGACTCTTCCGAGGGACCAAGAGACCCAGTACTTC CASSSTLPRDQETQYF - TRBJ2-5 TRBV5-1 many
TGTGCCACCAGCAGAGACAGGGGAATGACCGGGGAGCTGTTTTTT CATSRDRGMTGELFF - TRBJ2-2 TRBV15 many
TGTGCCACCAGTGACGTCGGACGGGCCGGGCAGTACTTC CATSDVGRAGQYF - TRBJ2-7 TRBV24-1 many
TGTGCCAGCAGACTCGGGGGGGGCGGAAGGACTGAAGCTTTCTTT CASRLGGGGRTEAFF - TRBJ1-1 TRBV6-5 once
TGTGCCAGCAGTTCCAGTTACTACGAGCAGTACTTC CASSSSYYEQYF - TRBJ2-7 TRBV12-3/TRBV12-4 many
TGCGCCAGCAGCCCCACTGGGAGGGGCGCACCCGGCGAGCAGTACTTC CASSPTGRGAPGEQYF TRBD2 TRBJ2-7 TRBV4-1 many
TGCAGTGCTAGAGAACCTTTGCCCGGGACAGCAAAGGTTGTGACGGACGAGCAGTACTTC CSAREPLPGTAKVVTDEQYF TRBD1 TRBJ2-7 TRBV20-1 -
TGCAGTGCTATCGGACAGGGCCAAGATAATCAGCCCCAGCATTTT CSAIGQGQDNQPQHF TRBD1 TRBJ1-5 TRBV20-1 many
TGTGCCAGCAGCGGACTAGCGAACACTGATGCTTTCTTT CASSGLANTDAFF - TRBJ1-1 TRBV6-2/TRBV6-3 -
TGTGCCATCAGTGAGTCGGAGATACTAGCGAGAGGATACGAGCAGTACTTC CAISESEILARGYEQYF TRBD2 TRBJ2-7 TRBV10-3 many
TGTGCCAGCAGCCACCAAACAGGGAACTCCGCCGAGCAGTACTTC CASSHQTGNSAEQYF - TRBJ2-7 TRBV28 -
TGCAGCGTTGTGTCGGGCAGGGTCGAGCAGTACTTC CSVVSGRVEQYF - TRBJ2-7 TRBV29-1 many
TGTGCCAGCAGTGATAGGTTGAGGGGGTACGGTCAGCCCCAGCATTTT CASSDRLRGYGQPQHF - TRBJ1-5 TRBV12-3/TRBV12-4 many
TGCAGTGCTCCGGGAGTCATGAACACTGAAGCTTTCTTT CSAPGVMNTEAFF - TRBJ1-1 TRBV20-1 many
TGTGCCAGCCGCCCCCGGGACAGGGCCGAGCAGTACTTC CASRPRDRAEQYF TRBD1 TRBJ2-7 TRBV12-3/TRBV12-4 many
TGTACCAGCAGGGCACGAATTACAACCTCCTACGAGCAGTACTTC CTSRARITTSYEQYF - TRBJ2-7 TRBV6-1 many
TGTGCCAGCAGCCAAGTCCAGGGGTTGGGTGAAGCTTTCTTT CASSQVQGLGEAFF - TRBJ1-1 TRBV14 many
TGTGCCACCAGTGATAGATCCGGACTAGCGGGGGACCAAGAGACCCAGTACTTC CATSDRSGLAGDQETQYF TRBD2 TRBJ2-5 TRBV24-1 few
TGTGCCACCAGGCACACAGGGTTGCGTCAGCCCCAGCATTTT CATRHTGLRQPQHF - TRBJ1-5 TRBV15 many
TGTGCCAGCAGGTCATCAGGGTTGAACACTGAAGCTTTCTTT CASRSSGLNTEAFF - TRBJ1-1 TRBV6-2/TRBV6-3 many
TGCGCCAGCAGCCCAATGGGGCTCCCTAGCTCCTACGAGCAGTACTTC CASSPMGLPSSYEQYF - TRBJ2-7 TRBV5-1 few
TGTGCCAGCAGCTTTCGGGACAGTGAAGCTTTCTTT CASSFRDSEAFF TRBD1 TRBJ1-1 TRBV7-8 -